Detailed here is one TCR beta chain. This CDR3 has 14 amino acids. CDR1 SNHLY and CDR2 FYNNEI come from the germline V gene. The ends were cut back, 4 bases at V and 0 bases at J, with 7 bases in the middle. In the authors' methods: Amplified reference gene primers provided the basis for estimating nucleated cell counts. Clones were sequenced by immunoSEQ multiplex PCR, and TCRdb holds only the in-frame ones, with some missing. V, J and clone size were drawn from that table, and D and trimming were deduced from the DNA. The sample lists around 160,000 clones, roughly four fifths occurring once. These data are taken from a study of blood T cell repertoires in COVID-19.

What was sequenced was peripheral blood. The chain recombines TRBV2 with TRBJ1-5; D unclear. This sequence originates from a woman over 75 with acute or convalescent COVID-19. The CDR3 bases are TGTGCCAGCAGTGTGGAGGTTAGCAATCAGCCCCAGCATTTT. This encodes CASSVEVSNQPQHF.